This T cell receptor beta chain comes out of a study of T cells in Graves' hyperthyroidism and ophthalmopathy. Study-wide results and caveats: A 13 V-J model separated ophthalmopathy from stable hyperthyroidism. In the blood, most expanded thyroid clonotypes above 0.001 appeared as well.

Comments on this clonotype: Antigen specificity is unknown.

Patients aged 18 to 65 with hyperthyroidism were newly diagnosed, with duration under 2 months. Uncontrolled infections, other autoimmune diseases, pregnancy or lactation led to exclusion of patients. The CDR3 regions of TCR beta were amplified from RNA transcripts. First-round RT-PCR with HTBI primers amplified the TCR CDR3 region. MiXCR was run by TCRdb on the multiplex PCR reads, yielding one entry per CDR3 protein. The sample holds around 540,000 distinct CDR3 sequences, 40% to 55% seen once. From germline, CDR1 is SGDLS and CDR2 YYNGEE. After removal of 4 bases from V and 5 bases from J, the junction contained 7 bases not matched to a gene. The length of the CDR3 is 14 residues.

The genes are TRBV9 and TRBJ1-2; 8 bases match TRBD1. The TCR was taken from a woman aged 18-30 years with Graves' hyperthyroidism. The sequenced material came from peripheral blood or thyroid tissue (not recorded which). CDR3 amino acids: CASSFGQGPYGYTF. The CDR3 DNA sequence: TGTGCCAGCAGCTTCGGACAGGGCCCTTATGGCTACACCTTC.